Described below is a single TCR beta chain sequence and its context. As yet, its antigen is unknown. The sample comes from a study of T cell responses to AZD1222 COVID-19 vaccine. Looking at the study overall: Recipients boosted at about 4 weeks or about 12 weeks are pooled.

Unmatched junction bases numbered 6, after V lost 0 bases and J lost 7 bases. CDR3 length: 13 residues. In germline, CDR1 is SQVTM, CDR2 ANQGSEA. Whole-study findings and limits: No day 14 peak samples; only post-peak repertoires were characterized. Within unmutated variant regions lay the reported targets of nearly half of spike-specific TCRs. Across the whole spike, CD4 TCRs peaked at regions 160-218 and 743-854.

Some clones are missing from TCRdb's copy, which holds only in-frame ones; the method was immunoSEQ multiplex PCR. The data hold about 130,000 clones, with around 90% observed a single time. The sequence derives from an adult in good health. The chain recombines TRBV29-1 with TRBJ2-7; 7 bases are shared with TRBD2. Sequenced here: peripheral blood, sampled on day 0 of AZD1222 vaccination. CDR3 in DNA: TGCAGCGTTGAAGAGGGGCGGGGGAGAGAGCAGTACTTC. It is translated as CSVEEGRGREQYF.